This TCR beta chain was identified during a study of blood T cell repertoires in COVID-19. About the research overall: Some COVID-19 samples were acute and others convalescent; all came from the United States, Italy and Spain. From T cells, B-cell-depleted T cells, or PBMCs came the material, which was cDNA or gDNA.

Germline assignment: CDR1 MDHEN and CDR2 SYDVKM. Trimming stripped 5 bases from V and 2 bases from J, with 10 bases between. The CDR3 length is 13 residues. Authors' analysis steps: Reference gene primer amplification gave estimated nucleated cell counts. Some clones are missing from TCRdb's copy, which holds only in-frame ones; the method was immunoSEQ multiplex PCR. V and J calls and clone size are as listed in that table; D and trimming were resolved from the DNA. Of about 300,000 clones listed, roughly 86% are singletons. The chain uses TRBV28 and TRBJ2-7; the D gene is possibly TRBD2 (5 bases). The TCR originated in a man between 65 and 80 years old with acute or convalescent COVID-19. Sequencing was done on a sample of peripheral blood. CDR3 loop: CASSAHGAYEQYF. In nucleotides, the CDR3 is TGTGCCAGCAGTGCCCACGGGGCCTACGAGCAGTACTTC.